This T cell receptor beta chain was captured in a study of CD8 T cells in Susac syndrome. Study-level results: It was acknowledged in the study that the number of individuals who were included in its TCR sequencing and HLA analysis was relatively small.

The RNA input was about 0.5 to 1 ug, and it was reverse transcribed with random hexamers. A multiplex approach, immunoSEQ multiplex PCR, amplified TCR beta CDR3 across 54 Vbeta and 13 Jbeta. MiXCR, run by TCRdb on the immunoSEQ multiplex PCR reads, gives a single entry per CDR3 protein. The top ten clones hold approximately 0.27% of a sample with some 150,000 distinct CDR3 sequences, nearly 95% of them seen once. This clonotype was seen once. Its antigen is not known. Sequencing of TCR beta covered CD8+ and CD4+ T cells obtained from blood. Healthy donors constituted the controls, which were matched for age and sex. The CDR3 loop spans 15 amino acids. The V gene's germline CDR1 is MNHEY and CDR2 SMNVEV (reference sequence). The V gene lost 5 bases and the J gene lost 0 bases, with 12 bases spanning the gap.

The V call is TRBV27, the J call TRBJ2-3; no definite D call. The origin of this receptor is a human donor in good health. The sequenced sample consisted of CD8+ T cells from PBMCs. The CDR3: CASSLRAVSTDTQYF. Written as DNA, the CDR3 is TGTGCCAGCAGTCTAAGGGCTGTAAGCACAGATACGCAGTATTTT.